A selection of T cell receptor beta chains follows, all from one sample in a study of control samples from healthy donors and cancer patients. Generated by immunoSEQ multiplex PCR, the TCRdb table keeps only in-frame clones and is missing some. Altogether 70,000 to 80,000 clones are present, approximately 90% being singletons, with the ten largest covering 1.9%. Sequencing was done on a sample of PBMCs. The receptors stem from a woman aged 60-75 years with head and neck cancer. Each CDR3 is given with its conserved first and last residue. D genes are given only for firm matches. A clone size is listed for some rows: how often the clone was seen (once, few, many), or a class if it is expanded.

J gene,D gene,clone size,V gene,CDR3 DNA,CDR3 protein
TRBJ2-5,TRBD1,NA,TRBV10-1,TGCGCCAGCAGTGACATGACGGACAGGGCAGGAGAGACCCAGTACTTC,CASSDMTDRAGETQYF
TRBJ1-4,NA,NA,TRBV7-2,TGTGCCAGCAGCTTTAGCGGGTCTGTGGGTGAAAAACTGTTTTTT,CASSFSGSVGEKLFF
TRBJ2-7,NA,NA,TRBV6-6,TGTGCCAGCAGTGCGGCCAGCTACGAGCAGTACTTC,CASSAASYEQYF
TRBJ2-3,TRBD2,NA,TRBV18,TGTGCCAGCTCACCAGGAAGCGGGAGACAAGATACGCAGTATTTT,CASSPGSGRQDTQYF
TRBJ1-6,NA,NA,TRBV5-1,TGCGCCAGCAGGCCCCAGGGGCCCCAGGCAAATTCACCCCTCCACTTT,CASRPQGPQANSPLHF
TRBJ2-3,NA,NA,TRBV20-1,TGCAGTGCTAGTATCAGGAGGAGGACAGATACGCAGTATTTT,CSASIRRRTDTQYF
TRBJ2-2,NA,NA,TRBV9,TGTGCCAGCAGCGTAGTTTCAGGACCGAACACCGGGGAGCTGTTTTTT,CASSVVSGPNTGELFF
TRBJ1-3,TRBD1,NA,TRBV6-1,TGTGCCAGCAGTGGAAGGACAGGGGGACCTGGAAACACCATATATTTT,CASSGRTGGPGNTIYF
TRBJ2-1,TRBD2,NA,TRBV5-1,TGCGCCAGCAGCCCCCCGGGTAGCGGGAGCACTGAGCAGTTCTTC,CASSPPGSGSTEQFF
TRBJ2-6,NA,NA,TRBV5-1,TGCGCCAGCAGCCTGGACGGCTCTGGGGCCAACGTCCTGACTTTC,CASSLDGSGANVLTF
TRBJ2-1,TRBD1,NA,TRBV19,TGTGCCAGTAGCCCCTCACAGGGGGCCCATGAGCAGTTCTTC,CASSPSQGAHEQFF
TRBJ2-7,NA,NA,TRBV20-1,TGCAGTGCTAGTGCCCCAGTTACTACCTACGAGCAGTACTTC,CSASAPVTTYEQYF
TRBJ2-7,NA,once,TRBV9,TGTGCCAGCAGCCCTGGACAGAACTCCTACGAGCAGTACTTC,CASSPGQNSYEQYF
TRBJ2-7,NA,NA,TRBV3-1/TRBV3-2,TGTGCCAGCAGCCAATTTGGGCAGGAATCCTACGAGCAGTACTTC,CASSQFGQESYEQYF
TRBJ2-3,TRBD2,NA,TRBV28,TGTGCCAGCAGTTTATCCCGACTAGCGGGGACCACAGGTACGCAGTATTTT,CASSLSRLAGTTGTQYF
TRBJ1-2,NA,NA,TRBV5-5,TGTGCCAGCAGCTTGGCCGGTGGCTTCGGCTACACCTTC,CASSLAGGFGYTF
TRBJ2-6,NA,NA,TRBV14,TGTGCCAGCAGCCAAGTTGGAGCTGGGGCCAACGTCCTGACTTTC,CASSQVGAGANVLTF
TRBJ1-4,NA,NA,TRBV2,TGTGCCAGCAGGTTAGGTTCGGGCGAAAAACTGTTTTTT,CASRLGSGEKLFF
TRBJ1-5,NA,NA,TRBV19,TGTGCCAGTAGTATCAACCAGGGGTTGAGCAATCAGCCCCAGCATTTT,CASSINQGLSNQPQHF
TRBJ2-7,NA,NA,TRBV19,TGTGCCAGCCCAACGACCCCGCAGGGGACATTCCACGAGCAGTACTTC,CASPTTPQGTFHEQYF
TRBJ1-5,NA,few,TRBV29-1,TGCAGCGTTTCCGGGACTGGGGGCAATCAGCCCCAGCATTTT,CSVSGTGGNQPQHF
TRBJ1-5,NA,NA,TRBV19,TGTGCCAGTAGTATCAAGGGGATAAACAATCAGCCCCAGCATTTT,CASSIKGINNQPQHF
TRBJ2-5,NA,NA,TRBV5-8,TGTGCCAGCAGCTTGGAGGGATACCAAGAGACCCAGTACTTC,CASSLEGYQETQYF
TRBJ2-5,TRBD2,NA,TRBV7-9,TGTGCCAGCAGCTGGACTAGCCAAGAGACCCAGTACTTC,CASSWTSQETQYF
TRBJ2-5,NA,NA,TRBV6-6,TGTGCCAGCAGCCGACAGGCCCTCGGGTCCCAGTACTTC,CASSRQALGSQYF
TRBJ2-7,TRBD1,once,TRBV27,TGTGCCAGCAGTTTCACAGGGGGCTCCAGCCCCTACGAGCAGTACTTC,CASSFTGGSSPYEQYF
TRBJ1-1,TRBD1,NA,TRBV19,TGTGCCAGTATTCCCGGGACAGTAAACACTGAAGCTTTCTTT,CASIPGTVNTEAFF
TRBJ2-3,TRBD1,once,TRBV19,TGTGCCAGTAGCCCGGGACAGCCAAGACCAGATACGCAGTATTTT,CASSPGQPRPDTQYF
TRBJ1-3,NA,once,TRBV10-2,TGCGCCAGCAGTGAGTCGAATAACAGGGTAAACACCATATATTTT,CASSESNNRVNTIYF
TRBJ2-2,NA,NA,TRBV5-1,TGCGCCAGCACCACAATGAACGCGAACACCGGGGAGCTGTTTTTT,CASTTMNANTGELFF
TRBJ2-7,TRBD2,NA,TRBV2,TGTGCCAGCAGTGCCGCCGGGAGGGCCAGCGAGCAGTACTTC,CASSAAGRASEQYF
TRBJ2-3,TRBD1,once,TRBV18,TGTGCCAGCTCACAATATATGACAGGGACCACTGCAGATACGCAGTATTTT,CASSQYMTGTTADTQYF
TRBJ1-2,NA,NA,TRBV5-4,TGTGCCAGCAGCTTGGTAGGGGGAGGCTATGGCTACACCTTC,CASSLVGGGYGYTF
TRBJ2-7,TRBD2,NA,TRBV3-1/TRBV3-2,TGTGCCAGCAGCCAAATAGTGGGAGGGCCCTCCGAGCAGTACTTC,CASSQIVGGPSEQYF
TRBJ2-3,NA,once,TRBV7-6,TGTGCCAGCAGCTTGTTCCTAGGCAACACAGATACGCAGTATTTT,CASSLFLGNTDTQYF
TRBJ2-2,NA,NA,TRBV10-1,TGCGCCAGCACGCGCGGGTGGGACACCGGGGAGCTGTTTTTT,CASTRGWDTGELFF
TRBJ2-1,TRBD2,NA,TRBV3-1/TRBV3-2,TGTGCCAGCAGCCGTGGACTAGGGGTAGAGCAGTTCTTC,CASSRGLGVEQFF
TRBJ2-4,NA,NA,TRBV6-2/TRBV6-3,TGTGCCAGCAGTTACCGCGAAAATAGAGCAGGGTTCCGGAACATTCAGTACTTC,CASSYRENRAGFRNIQYF
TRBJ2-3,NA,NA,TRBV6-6,TGTGCCAGCAGTTACCGGCAGGGGAGGAAAGATACGCAGTATTTT,CASSYRQGRKDTQYF
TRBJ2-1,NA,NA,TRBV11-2,TGTGCCAGCAGCTTAGGAACCTCCACAACTAGAGTTTCCTACAATGAGCAGTTCTTC,CASSLGTSTTRVSYNEQFF
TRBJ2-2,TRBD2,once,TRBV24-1,TGTGCCACCAGTGATTTGCATGGCGCGGGAGGGCCCGCCGGGGAGCTGTTTTTT,CATSDLHGAGGPAGELFF
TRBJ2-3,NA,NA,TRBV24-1,TGTGCCACCAGTGGTAGGGACCCCACAGATACGCAGTATTTT,CATSGRDPTDTQYF
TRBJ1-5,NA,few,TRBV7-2,TGTGCCAGCAGCTTAGTGGGAAACAATCAGCCCCAGCATTTT,CASSLVGNNQPQHF
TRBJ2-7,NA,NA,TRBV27,TGTGCCAGCAGTACCGGGACCATCTACGAGCAGCACTTC,CASSTGTIYEQHF
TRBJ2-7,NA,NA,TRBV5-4,TGTGCCAGCAGCTTGGCGGCGGGTATAGCCTACGAGCAGTACTTC,CASSLAAGIAYEQYF
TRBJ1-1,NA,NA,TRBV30,TGTGCCTGGAGTGTACTTAGGGGGGCCGGTGAAGCTTTCTTT,CAWSVLRGAGEAFF